The 7 T cell receptor beta chains below were found in one sample sequenced in a study of technical replicates of blood from a few donors. Data came from immunoSEQ multiplex PCR; TCRdb stores just in-frame clones and leaves some out. The top ten clones hold approximately 0.22% of a sample with about 100,000 clones, nearly 97% of them seen once. Sequences were obtained from T cells isolated from PBMCs. Receptors originate from a human donor in good health.

The V gene is TRBV4-2, the J gene TRBJ2-1, with 7 bases fitting TRBD2. Germline V gives CDR1 LGHNA, CDR2 YNFKEQ. The CDR3 totals 13 residues. V lost 3 bases and J lost 8; bases outside the gene matches: 4. CDR3 sequence: CASSQPSGYEQFF. In DNA form, the CDR3 reads TGTGCCAGCAGCCAGCCTAGCGGCTATGAGCAGTTCTTC.

V is TRBV2 and J is TRBJ2-7, with a tentative D call TRBD1 (6 bases). Trimming left V 8 bases short and J 1 base short, with 12 bases between. Germline-derived CDR1 and CDR2 are SNHLY and FYNNEI. This CDR3 region has 13 residues. CDR3 nucleotide sequence: TGTGCCAGCGCAGGGGTCCTATCCTACGAGCAGTACTTC. It specifies CASAGVLSYEQYF.

This chain joins TRBV5-1 and TRBJ2-7; 10 positions agree with TRBD1. Germline CDR1 is SGHRS and CDR2 is YFSETQ. This CDR3 is built from 14 residues. With 4 bases clipped from V and 4 bases from J, the junction kept 5 bases outside the gene matches. The CDR3 nucleotides are TGCGCCAGCAGCGGACAGGGGGTTAGTTACGAGCAGTACTTC. Translation gives CASSGQGVSYEQYF.

The chain is built from TRBV7-2 and TRBJ1-2; D is unresolved. Trimming stripped 5 bases from V and 8 bases from J, with 21 bases between. CDR3 size: 15 residues. CDR1 SGHTA and CDR2 FQGNSA come from the germline V gene. The CDR3 sequence: CASSPNMAMTHGYTF. The DNA for the CDR3 is TGTGCCAGCAGCCCAAACATGGCTATGACACACGGCTACACCTTC.

The J gene is TRBJ2-2, the V gene TRBV27; 7 bases are a match to TRBD1. V shed 4 bases and J 4 bases; nucleotides not matched to a gene: 15. This CDR3 is 18 amino acids long. The V gene's germline CDR1 is MNHEY and CDR2 SMNVEV (reference sequence). As DNA, the CDR3 is TGTGCCAGCAGTTCAATAAAACAAGGGGGCTATGGCACCGGGGAGCTGTTTTTT. It codes for CASSSIKQGGYGTGELFF.

The chain employs TRBV12-5 and TRBJ2-3; 8 nucleotides align to TRBD1. CDR3 length: 18 amino acids. J lost 0 bases, V lost 5 bases, and 13 bases had no gene match. Germline-derived CDR1 and CDR2 are LGHNT and FRNRAP. The DNA of the CDR3 is TGTGCTAGTGGTCACATATACGACGGACAGGGCAGCACAGATACGCAGTATTTT. Residues: CASGHIYDGQGSTDTQYF.

The J gene is TRBJ1-6, the V gene TRBV19, with TRBD1 identical over 7 bases. The germline gives CDR1 LNHDA, CDR2 SQIVND (reference sequence). The J segment lost 7 bases and the V segment lost 3 bases, leaving 6 bases of the junction unmatched. The CDR3 sequence is 15 residues long. CDR3 coding DNA: TGTGCCAGTAGTATTGGGGACAGAAGAAATTCACCCCTCCACTTT. Protein product: CASSIGDRRNSPLHF.